This passage covers 24 T cell receptor beta chains from one sample sequenced in a study of T cell responses to AZD1222 COVID-19 vaccine. Measured with immunoSEQ multiplex PCR; TCRdb has only the in-frame clones, and not every one. Of 170,000 or so clones in the sample, 75% to 90% were seen once. The specimen was peripheral blood, collected on day 0 of AZD1222 vaccination. These receptors all stem from an adult in good health.

The sample holds one count of this clone. The rearrangement uses TRBV6-5 and TRBJ2-7; D gene ambiguous. This CDR3 has 11 residues. The V gene lost 2 bases and the J gene lost 7 bases, with 6 bases spanning the gap. The germline CDR1 and CDR2 sequences are MNHEY and SVGAGI. The CDR3 protein is CASSYGREQYF. In nucleotides, the CDR3 is TGTGCCAGCAGTTACGGTAGGGAGCAGTACTTC.

This clone came up a few times. This chain uses TRBV15 with TRBJ1-1, with D perhaps matching TRBD1 (5 bases). This CDR3 comprises 16 residues. Looked up from germline, CDR1 is LNHNV and CDR2 is YYDKDF (reference sequence). V was cut by 3 bases and J by 5 bases, with 19 bases left in between. Here the CDR3 reads CATSSKPPTGRTEAFF. CDR3 bases: TGTGCCACCAGCAGCAAACCCCCCACAGGCAGGACTGAAGCTTTCTTT.

The chain uses TRBV5-4 and TRBJ2-5; tentative D call: TRBD1 (6 bases). Germline-derived CDR1 and CDR2 are SGHNT and YYREEE (reference sequence). The CDR3 extends over 13 amino acids. Trimming pared 1 base from V and 6 bases from J, leaving 10 bases between. CDR3 in amino acids: CASSLTQGKTQYF. CDR3 coding DNA: TGTGCCAGCAGCTTGACGCAGGGGAAGACCCAGTACTTC.

The chain links TRBV6-6 to TRBJ2-7, with 7 bases fitting TRBD1. The CDR3 runs to 15 residues. Per germline, CDR1 MNHNY and CDR2 SVGAGI (reference sequence). V shed 4 bases, J shed 3 bases, and the junction held 9 bases outside the gene matches. CDR3 DNA sequence: TGTGCCAGCAGTTTTTTAGGGGGCAGCTACTACGAGCAGTACTTC. This codes for CASSFLGGSYYEQYF.

V gene TRBV5-1 combines with J gene TRBJ2-7; 8 bases fit TRBD2. V lost 0 bases and J lost 2; bases outside the gene matches: 10. The CDR3 extends over 17 amino acids. Per germline, CDR1 SGHRS and CDR2 YFSETQ. The CDR3 sequence is CASSLGTSGHRTYEQYF. The CDR3 DNA sequence: TGCGCCAGCAGCTTGGGAACTAGCGGACATAGAACCTACGAGCAGTACTTC.

This clone was counted once. The rearrangement uses TRBV27 and TRBJ2-6; TRBD2 agrees at 8 bases. V trimming: 3 bases; J trimming: 4 bases; junction bases outside the gene matches: 2. The germline V gene has CDR1 MNHEY and CDR2 SMNVEV (reference sequence). The CDR3 covers 15 residues. This CDR3 is CASSFGGEGANVLTF. In DNA form, the CDR3 reads TGTGCCAGCAGTTTCGGGGGGGAAGGGGCCAACGTCCTGACTTTC.

The chain employs TRBV12-3 or TRBV12-4 and TRBJ1-5; D gene ambiguous. V lost 3 bases and J 4 bases, leaving 7 bases between the germline ends. This CDR3 region has 13 residues. The CDR3 loop is CASSLSQNQPQHF. CDR3 nucleotides: TGTGCCAGCAGTTTGAGCCAGAATCAGCCCCAGCATTTT.

With respect to this clone: The same CDR3 also results from other DNA sequences found in this sample. This chain uses TRBV28 with TRBJ1-2; TRBD1 agrees at 8 bases. The CDR3 extends over 13 amino acids. Unmatched junction bases numbered 7, after V lost 6 bases and J lost 7 bases. The germline V gene has CDR1 MDHEN and CDR2 SYDVKM. CDR3 nucleotides: TGTGCCAGCAGCCCAGACAGGGGTCGTGGCTACACCTTC. Translating it yields CASSPDRGRGYTF.

V and J are TRBV24-1 and TRBJ2-7; D is unclear. The CDR3 is 11 residues long. CDR1 and CDR2 from the germline V gene are KGHDR and SFDVKD. V was clipped by 9 bases and J by 9 bases, with 14 bases between them. CDR3 region: CATQERNVQYF. As DNA, the CDR3 is TGTGCCACCCAGGAGAGGAATGTGCAGTACTTC.

The chain employs TRBV18 and TRBJ1-6, with a tentative D call TRBD1 (6 bases). The germline gives CDR1 KGHSH, CDR2 LQKENI. This CDR3 spans 15 amino acids. V lost 4 bases, J lost 10 bases, and 17 bases lay in between. The CDR3 coding sequence is TGTGCCAGCTCACAGAATCCACAGGGCGTCTCACCCCTCCACTTT. It yields the protein CASSQNPQGVSPLHF.

The rearrangement joins TRBV27 to TRBJ2-3; 12 nucleotides align to TRBD2. The trim removed 4 bases at V and 3 bases at J, leaving 8 bases unmatched. The germline V gene has CDR1 MNHEY and CDR2 SMNVEV (reference sequence). The CDR3 spans 17 residues. The CDR3 here is CASSSKLAGGLTDTQYF. DNA of the CDR3: TGTGCCAGCAGTTCAAAACTAGCGGGAGGCCTGACAGATACGCAGTATTTT.

The rearrangement joins TRBV5-5 to TRBJ2-7; 9 nucleotides align to TRBD1. The CDR3 is 15 amino acids. Germline CDR1 is SGHKS and CDR2 is YYEKEE (reference sequence). V was clipped by 3 bases and J by 3 bases; unmatched bases: 7. CDR3 bases: TGTGCCAGCAGCTGGGGACAGGGTTCCATCTACGAGCAGTACTTC. Amino acid sequence: CASSWGQGSIYEQYF. Full variable domain (rest looked up from reference TRBV5-5 and TRBJ2-7): DAGVTQSPTHLIKTRGQQVTLRCSPISGHKSVSWYQQVLGQGPQFIFQYYEKEERGRGNFPDRFSARQFPNYSSELNVNALLLGDSALYLCASSWGQGSIYEQYFGPGTRLTVT.

The gene calls are TRBV30 and TRBJ1-5, with TRBD1 as a possible D gene (5 bases). CDR1 and CDR2 (germline): GTSNPN, SVGIG (reference sequence). Trimming shortened V by 6 bases and J by 2 bases, and 11 bases separated the two germline ends. The CDR3 has 13 amino acids. CDR3 loop: CACTKGGNQPQHF. The CDR3 bases are TGTGCCTGTACAAAAGGGGGCAATCAGCCCCAGCATTTT.

For the CDR3, the DNA is TGTGCCAGCAGGCTAGACATGAACACTGAAGCTTTCTTT. Translated, it gives CASRLDMNTEAFF. The chain combines TRBV14 with TRBJ1-1; no clear D. V lost 6 bases to trimming and J lost 0 bases, with 8 bases between them. Germline-derived CDR1 and CDR2 are SGHDN and FVKESK. The CDR3 is made up of 13 amino acids.

The chain is built from TRBV2 and TRBJ2-4; maybe TRBD2 (6 bases). This CDR3 comprises 14 residues. The ends were cut back, 4 bases at V and 0 bases at J, with 7 bases in the middle. The germline V gene encodes CDR1 SNHLY and CDR2 FYNNEI. CDR3 protein: CASSGDLAKNIQYF. The CDR3 DNA reads as TGTGCCAGCAGTGGGGACTTAGCCAAAAACATTCAGTACTTC.

Only a few counts were recorded for this clone. The sample has other DNA sequences that encode this CDR3 too. The chain recombines TRBV6-5 with TRBJ1-6, with D unresolved. Germline CDR1 MNHEY, CDR2 SVGAGI. V was shortened by 2 bases and J by 5 bases, with 4 bases between the two germline ends. CDR3 size: 13 residues. The CDR3 sequence is CASSYSNNSPLHF. The CDR3 DNA is TGTGCCAGCAGTTACAGTAATAATTCACCCCTCCACTTT.

The chain links TRBV7-3 to TRBJ2-1; D may be TRBD2 (5 bases). The germline V gene has CDR1 SGHTA and CDR2 FQGTGA. V lost 5 bases, J lost 8 bases, and 7 bases lay in between. The CDR3 is made up of 11 amino acids. The CDR3 nucleotides are TGTGCCAGCAGCCTTAGCGATGAGCAGTTCTTC. This sequence encodes CASSLSDEQFF.

Details on this clone: Other DNA sequences of this sample code for an identical CDR3. The chain carries TRBV5-1 and TRBJ1-6; D gene uncertain. CDR3 length equals 13 residues. V lost 4 bases and J 7 bases, leaving 9 bases between the germline ends. Germline V gene lookup returns CDR1 SGHRS and CDR2 YFSETQ. CDR3 DNA sequence: TGCGCCAGCAGCACGTCTTACAATTCACCCCTCCACTTT. This translates into CASSTSYNSPLHF.

This clone appeared a single time. The chain employs TRBV28 and TRBJ1-1; 7 bases match TRBD1. J gave up 3 bases and V 4 bases, and 23 bases lay outside the gene matches. The germline V gene has CDR1 MDHEN and CDR2 SYDVKM. The CDR3 spans 20 residues. The CDR3 DNA follows: TGTGCCAGCAGTTCTGCTTTTTCATACGGGACAGAATACCGGTACACTGAAGCTTTCTTT. Its translation: CASSSAFSYGTEYRYTEAFF. Full variable domain (remainder filled in from reference TRBV28 and TRBJ1-1): DVKVTQSSRYLVKRTGEKVFLECVQDMDHENMFWYRQDPGLGLRLIYFSYDVKMKEKGDIPEGYSVSREKKERFSLILESASTNQTSMYLCASSSAFSYGTEYRYTEAFFGQGTRLTVV.

The chain is built from TRBV7-2 and TRBJ2-6, with D possibly matching TRBD1 (6 bases). In germline, CDR1 is SGHTA, CDR2 FQGNSA. The CDR3 length is 18 residues. The germline V and J ends were trimmed by 5 bases and 0 bases, with 17 bases remaining between them. CDR3 in amino acids: CASSAKGERGSGANVLTF. The CDR3 DNA reads TGTGCCAGCAGCGCTAAGGGGGAAAGGGGCTCTGGGGCCAACGTCCTGACTTTC.

The gene calls are TRBV3-1 (or the pseudogene TRBV3-2) and TRBJ2-1, with a weak D call TRBD2 (6 bases). Germline CDR1 is LGHDT and CDR2 is YNNKEL (reference sequence). Trimming pared 0 bases from V and 2 bases from J, leaving 11 bases between. This CDR3 region has 16 residues. This CDR3 is CASSQERGPTYNEQFF. For the CDR3, the DNA is TGTGCCAGCAGCCAAGAGCGGGGACCCACCTACAATGAGCAGTTCTTC.

V and J are TRBV18 and TRBJ2-4; no reliable D call. This CDR3 is 14 amino acids long. The germline V gene encodes CDR1 KGHSH and CDR2 LQKENI. V lost 4 bases to trimming and J lost 1 base, with 8 bases between them. CDR3 DNA sequence: TGTGCCAGCTCACAAGGGCCTGCCAAAAACATTCAGTACTTC. Translating it yields CASSQGPAKNIQYF.

The CDR3 reads CASSSTTSGYNEQFF. The CDR3 DNA reads TGCGCCAGCAGCTCTACGACTAGCGGATACAATGAGCAGTTCTTC. The V call is TRBV5-1, the J call TRBJ2-1, with 9 bases matching TRBD2. Per the germline V gene, CDR1 is SGHRS and CDR2 is YFSETQ. The V gene end was trimmed by 3 bases and the J gene end by 4 bases; junction bases not matched to a gene: 5. The CDR3 runs 15 residues.

V and J are TRBV14 and TRBJ2-7; D is perhaps TRBD2 (7 bases). Trimming took off 4 bases at V and 8 bases at J, with 15 bases between the two ends. Germline CDR1 is SGHDN and CDR2 is FVKESK. The length of the CDR3 is 13 residues. The CDR3 spells CASSPLRGAKQYF. The CDR3 DNA reads as TGTGCCAGCAGCCCCCTCCGGGGGGCTAAGCAGTACTTC.